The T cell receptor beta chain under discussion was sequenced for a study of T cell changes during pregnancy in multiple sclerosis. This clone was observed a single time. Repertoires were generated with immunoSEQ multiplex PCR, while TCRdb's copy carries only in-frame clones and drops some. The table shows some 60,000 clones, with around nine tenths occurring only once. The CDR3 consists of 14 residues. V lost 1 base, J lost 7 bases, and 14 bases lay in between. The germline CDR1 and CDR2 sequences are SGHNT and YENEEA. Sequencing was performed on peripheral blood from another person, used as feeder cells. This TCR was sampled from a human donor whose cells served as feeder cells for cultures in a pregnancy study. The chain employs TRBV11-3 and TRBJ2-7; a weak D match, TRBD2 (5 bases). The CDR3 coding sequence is TGTGCCAGCAGCTTAGGTGGGAGTGTCGAAGAGCAGTACTTC. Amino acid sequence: CASSLGGSVEEQYF.